This entry lists 26 T cell receptor beta chains sequenced from one sample in a study of PD-1 blockade in classical Hodgkin lymphoma. Sequencing was performed with immunoSEQ multiplex PCR; in TCRdb, only in-frame clones are kept and a portion is missing. The data contain some 23,000 clones, around 80% of them seen just once; the ten biggest clones take up 17%. Each patient relapsed following autologous stem cell transplantation, and prior brentuximab vedotin exposure differed. The sequencing here drew on peripheral blood mononuclear cells (PBMCs), taken before the second cycle of nivolumab. These receptors originate from a human donor with classical Hodgkin lymphoma.

The chain is built from TRBV5-1 and TRBJ2-3, with 7 bases matching TRBD2. The CDR3 length is 17 residues. J was trimmed by 2 bases and V by 0 bases; bases with no gene match: 9. Germline CDR1 is SGHRS and CDR2 is YFSETQ. CDR3 in amino acids: CASSLGQRGIFTDTQYF. The CDR3 DNA reads as TGCGCCAGCAGCTTGGGACAGCGGGGAATCTTCACAGATACGCAGTATTTT.

The chain combines TRBV11-2 with TRBJ2-3; D possibly corresponds to TRBD1 (5 bases). CDR3 length: 15 amino acids. The germline gives CDR1 SGHAT, CDR2 FQNNGV. Trimming stripped 2 bases from V and 1 base from J, with 10 bases between. CDR3: CASSLWQGRTDTQYF. The CDR3 nucleotides are TGTGCCAGCAGCTTATGGCAGGGCCGCACAGATACGCAGTATTTT.

This chain connects TRBV7-9 to TRBJ1-1; TRBD1 matches at 9 bases. V dropped 5 bases and J dropped 5; count of bases not matched to a gene: 6. Germline CDR1 is SEHNR and CDR2 is FQNEAQ (reference sequence). The CDR3 is 14 amino acids. The CDR3 here is CASSQGQGRTEAFF. CDR3 DNA: TGTGCCAGCAGCCAGGGACAGGGTAGGACTGAAGCTTTCTTT.

The rearrangement links TRBV12-5 to TRBJ1-2, with D maybe TRBD1 (6 bases). CDR3 length: 16 residues. The germline CDR1 and CDR2 sequences are LGHNT and FRNRAP. Trimming removed 0 bases from V and 0 bases from J, with 11 bases in between. The CDR3 coding sequence is TGTGCTAGTGGTTTGGTACTGGGGGCCGCTAACTATGGCTACACCTTC. The encoded protein is CASGLVLGAANYGYTF.

The chain uses TRBV11-2 and TRBJ2-7; 7 positions agree with TRBD1. This CDR3 is 16 amino acids long. V lost 5 bases and J lost 0; bases outside the gene matches: 10. Germline assignment: CDR1 SGHAT and CDR2 FQNNGV. The CDR3 loop is CASSQSRDSFSYEQYF. For the CDR3, the DNA is TGTGCCAGCAGCCAGAGTAGGGACAGCTTCTCCTACGAGCAGTACTTC.

The chain has TRBV6-5 and TRBJ2-7; TRBD1 matches at 7 bases. J gave up 5 bases and V 4 bases, and 11 bases lay outside the gene matches. The CDR3 runs 15 residues. The germline CDR1 and CDR2 sequences are MNHEY and SVGAGI. Written as DNA, the CDR3 is TGTGCCAGCAGTTCGACATACAGGGGTAACGACGAGCAGTACGTC. Its protein is CASSSTYRGNDEQYV.

The rearrangement joins TRBV9 to TRBJ2-5; 9 bases align to TRBD1. V lost 3 bases to trimming and J lost 1 base; unmatched junction nucleotides: 4. Germline V CDR1 and CDR2: SGDLS, YYNGEE. The CDR3 consists of 15 residues. The CDR3 protein is CASSGSTGGQETQYF. DNA for the CDR3: TGTGCCAGCAGCGGATCGACAGGGGGCCAAGAGACCCAGTACTTC.

The rearrangement uses TRBV11-2 and TRBJ2-5; D assignment may be TRBD1 or TRBD2 (6 bases each). The CDR3 covers 15 residues. V lost 2 bases to trimming and J lost 5 bases, with 15 bases between them. CDR1 SGHAT and CDR2 FQNNGV come from the germline V gene. The CDR3 reads CASSLRVGGSETQYF. The CDR3 DNA reads as TGTGCCAGCAGCTTAAGGGTGGGGGGCTCTGAGACCCAGTACTTC. The whole variable domain, filled in from reference TRBV11-2 and TRBJ2-5, reads EAGVAQSPRYKIIEKRQSVAFWCNPISGHATLYWYQQILGQGPKLLIQFQNNGVVDDSQLPKDRFSAERLKGVDSTLKIQPAKLEDSAVYLCASSLRVGGSETQYFGPGTRLLVL.

CDR3 sequence (DNA): TGTGCCAGCACTAAAAATCAGGTTTATGGCTACACCTTC. Translation gives CASTKNQVYGYTF. V is TRBV27 and J is TRBJ1-2; D unresolved. The germline V and J ends were trimmed by 7 bases and 5 bases, with 14 bases remaining between them. The length of the CDR3 is 13 residues. Germline V gene lookup returns CDR1 MNHEY and CDR2 SMNVEV (reference sequence).

As DNA, the CDR3 is TGTGCCAGCAGCCTCACCACAGATACGCAGTATTTT. Translated: CASSLTTDTQYF. This chain uses TRBV5-6 with TRBJ2-3; D ambiguous. Trimming took 4 bases from V and 2 from J, leaving 5 bases between them. Germline V gene lookup returns CDR1 SGHDT and CDR2 YYEEEE. This CDR3 spans 12 amino acids.

The chain is built from TRBV2 and TRBJ2-3; 12 bases are a match to TRBD2. Germline CDR1 is SNHLY and CDR2 is FYNNEI. This CDR3 comprises 15 residues. Losses at the gene ends were 6 bases for V and 5 bases for J; bases not matched to a gene: 6. The CDR3 DNA sequence: TGTGCCAGCAGCTGGACTAGCGGGATTAGAGATACGCAGTATTTT. Encoded protein: CASSWTSGIRDTQYF.

The chain combines TRBV27 with TRBJ1-6, with 7 bases fitting TRBD1. CDR1 is MNHEY, CDR2 SMNVEV, per germline (reference sequence). The CDR3 runs to 15 residues. V dropped 5 bases and J dropped 4; count of bases not matched to a gene: 5. This chain's CDR3 is CASSTPGQYNSPLHF. As DNA, the CDR3 is TGTGCCAGCAGTACCCCGGGACAGTATAATTCACCCCTCCACTTT.

The CDR3 DNA is TGTGCCAGCAGGGAGAACTGGGGAGTCACAGATACGCAGTATTTT. It yields the protein CASRENWGVTDTQYF. The chain carries TRBV6-5 and TRBJ2-3, with a tentative D call TRBD2 (5 bases). CDR3 length: 15 residues. Germline assignment: CDR1 MNHEY and CDR2 SVGAGI. V was cut by 6 bases and J by 2 bases, with 15 bases left in between.

J is TRBJ2-2 and V is TRBV6-4; D is ambiguous. The germline V gene encodes CDR1 MRHNA and CDR2 SNTAGT. V was pared by 0 bases and J by 4 bases, with 3 bases between. CDR3 length: 13 amino acids. CDR3 region: CASSDSGTGELFF. The CDR3 DNA is TGTGCCAGCAGTGACTCGGGCACCGGGGAGCTGTTTTTT.

The chain uses TRBV18 and TRBJ2-5, with a tentative D call TRBD1 (5 bases). The CDR3 length is 15 residues. The V gene lost 5 bases and the J gene lost 0 bases, with 13 bases spanning the gap. The germline gives CDR1 KGHSH, CDR2 LQKENI. The CDR3 nucleotides read TGTGCCAGCTCAGACATCGACAGAAACCAAGAGACCCAGTACTTC. Amino acids: CASSDIDRNQETQYF.

The chain joins TRBV7-8 to TRBJ2-1; D perhaps matches TRBD1 (6 bases). The CDR3 extends over 15 amino acids. Germline V gives CDR1 SGHVS, CDR2 FQNEAQ. Trimming removed 3 bases from V and 4 bases from J, with 13 bases in between. CDR3 sequence: CASSFLDRKYNEQFF. CDR3 bases: TGTGCCAGCAGCTTCTTGGACAGAAAGTACAATGAGCAGTTCTTC.

The genes are TRBV28 and TRBJ2-5, with 11 bases fitting TRBD1. The V and J ends lost 4 bases and 4 bases, in that order; junction bases with no gene match: 5. The CDR3 is 15 amino acids. The germline CDR1 and CDR2 sequences are MDHEN and SYDVKM. CDR3: CASSSSGTGGETQYF. CDR3 DNA: TGTGCCAGCAGTTCCTCCGGGACAGGGGGAGAGACCCAGTACTTC.

This chain connects TRBV7-2 to TRBJ2-5, with 7 bases identical to TRBD1. The germline gives CDR1 SGHTA, CDR2 FQGNSA. CDR3 length equals 15 residues. V lost 4 bases and J lost 4; bases outside the gene matches: 9. The CDR3 nucleotides read TGTGCCAGCAGCTCCGACCGTAGGACAGGAGAGACCCAGTACTTC. Encoded protein: CASSSDRRTGETQYF.

This chain connects TRBV5-8 to TRBJ2-5, with D tentatively TRBD1 or TRBD2 (5 bases each). The CDR3 runs to 14 residues. With 4 bases removed from V and 1 base from J, the gap between germline ends came to 11 bases. Germline CDR1 reads SGHTS; CDR2 reads YDEGEE. The CDR3 sequence: CASSLGTGQETQYF. In DNA form, the CDR3 reads TGTGCCAGCAGCCTTGGGACGGGCCAAGAGACCCAGTACTTC.

V is TRBV28 and J is TRBJ1-5, with a weak D call TRBD1 (6 bases). The CDR3 is 14 residues long. Trimming removed 3 bases at V and 4 bases at J, with 10 bases between. Germline assignment: CDR1 MDHEN and CDR2 SYDVKM. CDR3 sequence: CASSFRGLNQPQHF. As DNA, the CDR3 is TGTGCCAGCAGTTTTCGGGGGCTTAATCAGCCCCAGCATTTT.

This chain connects TRBV19 to TRBJ1-1; no firm D call. This CDR3 comprises 16 residues. Trimming cost V 4 bases and J 1 base, with 16 bases left between them. Germline CDR1 reads LNHDA; CDR2 reads SQIVND (reference sequence). This chain's CDR3 is CASSTGRGITNTEAFF. The CDR3 DNA reads TGTGCCAGTAGTACCGGCAGAGGGATTACGAACACTGAAGCTTTCTTT.

This sequence joins TRBV19 and TRBJ2-3; 8 nucleotides match TRBD2. The CDR3 runs 15 residues. CDR1 and CDR2 (germline): LNHDA, SQIVND (reference sequence). With V trimmed by 7 bases and J by 0 bases, 6 bases remained unmatched. This CDR3 reads CASTPRGGSTDTQYF. CDR3 coding DNA: TGTGCCAGTACCCCTCGGGGGGGTAGCACAGATACGCAGTATTTT.

The rearrangement uses TRBV7-9 and TRBJ1-2; 9 positions match TRBD1. CDR3 length equals 17 residues. V shed 5 bases and J 6 bases; nucleotides not matched to a gene: 16. Germline values: CDR1 SEHNR, CDR2 FQNEAQ (reference sequence). The CDR3 sequence: CASSPAANRGPKDGYTF. DNA for the CDR3: TGTGCCAGCAGCCCGGCGGCTAACAGGGGGCCCAAGGATGGCTACACCTTC.

The table lists this clone with a few counts. V is TRBV30 and J is TRBJ1-3, with no clear D. V was pared by 4 bases and J by 1 base, with 5 bases between. Looked up from germline, CDR1 is GTSNPN and CDR2 is SVGIG (reference sequence). This CDR3 region has 12 residues. The CDR3 loop reads CAWKRSGNTIYF. DNA for the CDR3: TGTGCCTGGAAAAGGTCTGGAAACACCATATATTTT.

This clone was picked up a small number of times. J is TRBJ1-5 and V is TRBV10-1; TRBD1 might be the D (6 bases). The V end lost 1 base, the J end lost 4 bases, and 11 bases lay between the germline ends. Germline assignment: CDR1 WNHNN and CDR2 SYGVQD (reference sequence). The CDR3 consists of 15 residues. CDR3: CASSELWGANQPQHF. The DNA of the CDR3 is TGCGCCAGCAGTGAGTTATGGGGGGCAAATCAGCCCCAGCATTTT.

V gene TRBV19 combines with J gene TRBJ2-2; D possibly corresponds to TRBD2 (6 bases). The CDR3 is 16 amino acids. Deletions cut 3 bases from V and 2 bases from J, with 13 bases between. The germline gives CDR1 LNHDA, CDR2 SQIVND (reference sequence). The CDR3 nucleotides read TGTGCCAGTAGTATCTGGGGAGGATCCAACACCGGGGAGCTGTTTTTT. The encoded protein is CASSIWGGSNTGELFF.